This is a list of T cell receptor beta chains from one sample in a study of CD8+ T cells in alopecia areata. This table comes from immunoSEQ multiplex PCR, and its TCRdb copy is limited to in-frame clones, with some not included. The data hold 170,000 or so clones, with roughly 53% observed a single time. Sample: CD8+ T cells sorted from blood, taken at week 24, from a patient treated with tofacitinib. Source of these receptors: a human donor with alopecia areata. Each CDR3 is given with its conserved first and last residue. Fields, in order: clone size, D gene, J gene, V gene, CDR3 protein, CDR3 DNA. The D gene is left open where the match is weak. Part of the rows lack a size; the others show once, few, many or a class for expanded clones.

abundance: few; d_gene: NA; j_gene: TRBJ1-1; v_gene: TRBV29-1; CDR3aa: CSVESYTEAFF; CDR3nt: TGCAGCGTTGAATCGTACACTGAAGCTTTCTTT
abundance: once; d_gene: NA; j_gene: TRBJ1-1; v_gene: TRBV30; CDR3aa: CAWNQGMGTEAFF; CDR3nt: TGTGCCTGGAATCAGGGGATGGGTACTGAAGCTTTCTTT
abundance: few; d_gene: NA; j_gene: TRBJ1-1; v_gene: TRBV2; CDR3aa: CASSEGPNTEAFF; CDR3nt: TGTGCCAGCAGTGAGGGCCCGAACACTGAAGCTTTCTTT
abundance: NA; d_gene: NA; j_gene: TRBJ1-2; v_gene: TRBV29-1; CDR3aa: CSVDPRAGGGYTF; CDR3nt: TGCAGCGTTGACCCCAGGGCGGGGGGAGGCTACACCTTC
abundance: NA; d_gene: NA; j_gene: TRBJ1-2; v_gene: TRBV9; CDR3aa: CASSTTYRDYTF; CDR3nt: TGTGCCAGCAGCACCACGTACAGGGACTACACCTTC
abundance: NA; d_gene: NA; j_gene: TRBJ2-3; v_gene: TRBV7-4; CDR3aa: CASTVGVRRGNTQYF; CDR3nt: TGTGCCAGTACGGTCGGGGTCAGACGGGGGAATACGCAGTATTTT
abundance: NA; d_gene: TRBD1; j_gene: TRBJ1-2; v_gene: TRBV25-1; CDR3aa: CASSEPGQGIGYTF; CDR3nt: TGTGCCAGCAGTGAACCCGGACAGGGAATTGGCTACACCTTC
abundance: few; d_gene: TRBD1; j_gene: TRBJ2-1; v_gene: TRBV30; CDR3aa: CAWSGTGVHEQFF; CDR3nt: TGTGCCTGGAGTGGGACAGGGGTCCATGAGCAGTTCTTC
abundance: NA; d_gene: TRBD1; j_gene: TRBJ2-7; v_gene: TRBV7-2; CDR3aa: CASTLPGQGTYEQYF; CDR3nt: TGTGCCAGCACCCTACCCGGACAGGGAACCTACGAGCAGTACTTC
abundance: few; d_gene: NA; j_gene: TRBJ1-2; v_gene: TRBV29-1; CDR3aa: CSARGEAKYGYTF; CDR3nt: TGCAGCGCTAGGGGCGAGGCTAAATATGGCTACACCTTC
abundance: few; d_gene: NA; j_gene: TRBJ1-2; v_gene: TRBV29-1; CDR3aa: CSVFNPTEGGYTF; CDR3nt: TGCAGCGTCTTTAACCCGACAGAGGGCGGCTACACCTTC
abundance: NA; d_gene: TRBD1; j_gene: TRBJ2-7; v_gene: TRBV6-5; CDR3aa: CASSYGQGPYEQYF; CDR3nt: TGTGCCAGCAGTTATGGACAGGGTCCGTACGAGCAGTACTTC
abundance: NA; d_gene: TRBD1; j_gene: TRBJ1-2; v_gene: TRBV11-2; CDR3aa: CASSLTRRDRGSYGYTF; CDR3nt: TGTGCCAGCAGCCTTACCCGCCGGGACAGGGGGTCGTATGGCTACACCTTC
abundance: NA; d_gene: NA; j_gene: TRBJ1-5; v_gene: TRBV6-4; CDR3aa: CASRALGEGDQPQHF; CDR3nt: TGTGCCAGCAGGGCTCTCGGGGAGGGTGATCAGCCCCAGCATTTT
abundance: NA; d_gene: TRBD1; j_gene: TRBJ2-2; v_gene: TRBV19; CDR3aa: CASSIGQGKGELFF; CDR3nt: TGTGCCAGTAGTATCGGACAGGGTAAAGGGGAGCTGTTTTTT
abundance: once; d_gene: TRBD1; j_gene: TRBJ2-7; v_gene: TRBV30; CDR3aa: CAWTTGYSYEQYF; CDR3nt: TGTGCCTGGACGACAGGGTATAGCTACGAGCAGTACTTC
abundance: many; d_gene: TRBD1; j_gene: TRBJ2-1; v_gene: TRBV4-1; CDR3aa: CASSQISQGTGGGEQFF; CDR3nt: TGCGCCAGCAGCCAAATCTCCCAGGGGACAGGGGGCGGTGAGCAGTTCTTC
abundance: NA; d_gene: TRBD2; j_gene: TRBJ2-2; v_gene: TRBV27; CDR3aa: CASQTSELAVNTGELFF; CDR3nt: TGTGCCAGCCAAACTTCGGAACTAGCGGTGAACACCGGGGAGCTGTTTTTT
abundance: NA; d_gene: NA; j_gene: TRBJ2-5; v_gene: TRBV7-2; CDR3aa: CASSSIGGGETQYF; CDR3nt: TGTGCCAGCAGCTCCATTGGGGGCGGGGAGACCCAGTACTTC
abundance: NA; d_gene: NA; j_gene: TRBJ1-1; v_gene: TRBV11-2; CDR3aa: CASSALGTEAFF; CDR3nt: TGTGCCAGCTCCGCCCTGGGAACTGAAGCTTTCTTT